One sample yielded the 29 T cell receptor beta chains listed below, sequenced in a study of tissue T cells after allogeneic stem cell transplantation (dated by TCRdb to the early 2020s). The time point label corresponds to: recipient (host-origin) PBMCs collected before allo-HCT. Libraries were prepared through the immunoSEQ multiplex PCR assay. This is the immuneACCESS table as TCRdb keeps it, with only in-frame sequences that have V and J called. A part of the clones is gone; compared with another copy, unresolved V genes explain less than half, and the rest is unexplained. Counted in this sample were about 43,000 clones; 92% of them appeared once. About 3.8% of the sample goes to the ten largest clones. The material was blood, obtained before transplantation. The receptors come from a woman aged 40-69 years who later had graft-versus-host disease after an allogeneic stem cell transplant.

This rearrangement joins TRBV2 to TRBJ2-2, with D hard to call. The CDR3 runs 13 residues. From germline, CDR1 is SNHLY and CDR2 FYNNEI. Trimming took 7 bases from V and 6 from J, leaving 12 bases between them. This CDR3 reads CASIVMESGELFF. The CDR3 coding sequence is TGTGCCAGCATTGTCATGGAATCCGGGGAGCTGTTTTTT.

The rearrangement uses TRBV10-1 and TRBJ1-6; unclear D gene. Germline V CDR1 and CDR2: WNHNN, SYGVQD (reference sequence). The V gene lost 5 bases and the J gene lost 4 bases, with 6 bases spanning the gap. This CDR3 is 13 amino acids long. CDR3 region: CASSSDYNSPLHF. The CDR3 DNA reads as TGCGCCAGCAGTTCAGATTATAATTCACCCCTCCACTTT.

The chain is built from TRBV5-1 and TRBJ1-3; maybe TRBD1 (5 bases). Trimming stripped 4 bases from V and 0 bases from J, with 14 bases between. This CDR3 spans 16 amino acids. Germline assignment: CDR1 SGHRS and CDR2 YFSETQ. CDR3 loop: CASSISSGSSGNTIYF. DNA for the CDR3: TGCGCCAGCAGCATCTCTTCAGGGAGCTCTGGAAACACCATATATTTT.

Comments on this clone: The limits of the CDR3 on the DNA are not certain, so only TCRdb's listed CDR3 is given. V usage is TRBV7-2 and J usage is TRBJ2-7; the table gives TRBD2 as D, unverified against the DNA. The V gene's germline CDR1 is SGHTA and CDR2 FQGNSA. Including both end residues, the CDR3 is 14 amino acids long. The CDR3 is CASSPVGGGTLPDF.

The chain has TRBV28 and TRBJ1-4; D unclear. The germline CDR1 and CDR2 sequences are MDHEN and SYDVKM. The CDR3 loop spans 14 amino acids. Trimming left V 4 bases short and J 6 bases short, with 12 bases between. The chain's CDR3 is CASSSAAQDEKLFF. DNA of the CDR3: TGTGCCAGCAGTTCCGCTGCGCAGGATGAAAAACTGTTTTTT. Drawing the rest from reference TRBV28 and TRBJ1-4, the complete variable domain is DVKVTQSSRYLVKRTGEKVFLECVQDMDHENMFWYRQDPGLGLRLIYFSYDVKMKEKGDIPEGYSVSREKKERFSLILESASTNQTSMYLCASSSAAQDEKLFFGSGTQLSVL.

This clone was counted once. The chain employs TRBV4-2 and TRBJ1-4, with 7 bases that match TRBD1. This CDR3 is 15 amino acids long. Per germline, CDR1 LGHNA and CDR2 YNFKEQ. V lost 0 bases to trimming and J lost 7 bases; unmatched junction nucleotides: 5. The CDR3 reads CASSQEPAGGEKLFF. Here the CDR3 DNA reads TGTGCCAGCAGCCAAGAGCCCGCAGGGGGTGAAAAACTGTTTTTT.

V is TRBV7-2 and J is TRBJ2-3; the D gene is possibly TRBD2 (7 bases). Germline values: CDR1 SGHTA, CDR2 FQGNSA. Trimming removed 3 bases from V and 3 bases from J, with 19 bases in between. This CDR3 comprises 17 residues. DNA of the CDR3: TGTGCCAGCAGCTTGCTCCCGGGGGGCGGGAAGACAGATACGCAGTATTTT. Residues: CASSLLPGGGKTDTQYF.

V gene TRBV14 combines with J gene TRBJ2-1; 9 bases line up with TRBD2. J was trimmed by 7 bases and V by 4 bases; bases with no gene match: 8. The CDR3 totals 15 residues. CDR1 is SGHDN, CDR2 FVKESK, per germline. CDR3 amino acids: CASSPFLAGANEQFF. The CDR3, as DNA: TGTGCCAGCAGCCCCTTTTTAGCGGGGGCGAATGAGCAGTTCTTC.

J is TRBJ2-2 and V is TRBV6-2 or TRBV6-3; D may be TRBD1 or TRBD2 (5 bases each). The length of the CDR3 is 15 residues. The V end was cut by 0 bases, the J end by 3 bases, with 8 bases between. Germline V lookup: CDR1 MNHEY, CDR2 SVGEGT. CDR3 loop: CASSYSGGYTGELFF. CDR3 in DNA: TGTGCCAGCAGTTACTCTGGGGGTTACACCGGGGAGCTGTTTTTT.

The V call is TRBV6-2 or TRBV6-3, the J call TRBJ1-3, with 8 bases matching TRBD1. Unmatched junction bases numbered 3, after V lost 4 bases and J lost 4 bases. CDR1 is MNHEY, CDR2 SVGEGT, per germline. CDR3 length: 14 residues. CDR3 sequence (DNA): TGTGCCAGCAGTTGGACAGGGCGCGGAAACACCATATATTTT. Encoded protein: CASSWTGRGNTIYF.

This chain joins TRBV2 and TRBJ1-2; D may be TRBD1 (6 bases). CDR3 length: 13 amino acids. In germline, CDR1 is SNHLY, CDR2 FYNNEI. The V and J ends lost 2 bases and 9 bases respectively, with 13 bases between them. The CDR3 protein is CASSELGGARYTF. CDR3 nucleotides: TGTGCCAGCAGTGAATTAGGGGGTGCGCGCTACACCTTC. The full variable domain, rest sourced from reference TRBV2 and TRBJ1-2, is EPEVTQTPSHQVTQMGQEVILRCVPISNHLYFYWYRQILGQKVEFLVSFYNNEISEKSEIFDDQFSVERPDGSNFTLKIRSTKLEDSAMYFCASSELGGARYTFGSGTRLTVV.

The V and J genes are TRBV5-4 and TRBJ2-7, with 10 bases identical to TRBD2. Germline V gene data show CDR1 as SGHNT and CDR2 as YYREEE (reference sequence). This CDR3 has 15 amino acids. J lost 2 bases, V lost 3 bases, and 5 bases had no gene match. In DNA, the CDR3 is TGTGCCAGCAGCTCGAGCGGGAGGGAGGCCTACGAGCAGTACTTC. Amino acid sequence: CASSSSGREAYEQYF.

The chain couples TRBV11-2 to TRBJ1-1; a possible D gene is TRBD1 (6 bases). CDR3 length equals 13 residues. The V and J ends lost 6 bases and 3 bases respectively, with 11 bases between them. Germline assignment: CDR1 SGHAT and CDR2 FQNNGV. CDR3 region: CASRGGMDTEAFF. CDR3 coding DNA: TGTGCCAGCAGAGGGGGAATGGACACTGAAGCTTTCTTT.

The chain couples TRBV15 to TRBJ1-6; 9 bases fit TRBD1. V lost 0 bases to trimming and J lost 10 bases; unmatched junction nucleotides: 4. The CDR3 loop spans 15 amino acids. Per germline, CDR1 LNHNV and CDR2 YYDKDF (reference sequence). The CDR3 DNA sequence: TGTGCCACCAGCAGAGACTCAGACAGGGGGTCACCCCTCCACTTT. Translation: CATSRDSDRGSPLHF.

The rearrangement joins TRBV27 to TRBJ2-7; weak D call: TRBD2 (6 bases). V lost 6 bases to trimming and J lost 7 bases, with 13 bases between them. Per germline, CDR1 MNHEY and CDR2 SMNVEV (reference sequence). This CDR3 comprises 12 residues. CDR3 nucleotides: TGTGCCAGCAGCCATGGGACTGGTGAGCAGTACTTC. Its translation: CASSHGTGEQYF.

The chain couples TRBV5-4 to TRBJ2-5; 10 nucleotides align to TRBD2. Germline assignment: CDR1 SGHNT and CDR2 YYREEE (reference sequence). V was pared by 0 bases and J by 1 base, with 0 bases of the junction left unmatched. This CDR3 is built from 15 residues. The CDR3 is CASSLGTSGQETQYF. CDR3 DNA sequence: TGTGCCAGCAGCTTGGGGACTAGCGGCCAAGAGACCCAGTACTTC.

The chain links TRBV7-9 to TRBJ2-3; TRBD2 agrees at 7 bases. Germline CDR1 is SEHNR and CDR2 is FQNEAQ (reference sequence). J gave up 2 bases and V 5 bases, and 10 bases lay outside the gene matches. The length of the CDR3 is 16 residues. The CDR3 DNA follows: TGTGCCAGCAGCCCCCCCCAGCGGGGTTACACAGATACGCAGTATTTT. Protein product: CASSPPQRGYTDTQYF. The full variable domain, with the rest looked up from reference TRBV7-9 and TRBJ2-3, is DTGVSQNPRHKITKRGQNVTFRCDPISEHNRLYWYRQTLGQGPEFLTYFQNEAQLEKSRLLSDRFSAERPKGSFSTLEIQRTEQGDSAMYLCASSPPQRGYTDTQYFGPGTRLTVL.

The rearrangement uses TRBV5-1 and TRBJ2-5, with TRBD2 matching over 10 bases. CDR3 size: 16 residues. The germline V gene encodes CDR1 SGHRS and CDR2 YFSETQ. Losses at the gene ends were 4 bases for V and 4 bases for J; bases not matched to a gene: 10. The CDR3 DNA sequence: TGCGCCAGCAGCGCCTCCGGGACTAGCGTCCCAGAGACCCAGTACTTC. Its translation: CASSASGTSVPETQYF.

The chain recombines TRBV30 with TRBJ2-4; 12 nucleotides agree with TRBD2. CDR3 length equals 17 residues. Germline V lookup: CDR1 GTSNPN, CDR2 SVGIG (reference sequence). Unmatched junction bases numbered 4, after V lost 1 base and J lost 0 bases. The CDR3 sequence is CAWSGLAGGIAKNIQYF. The CDR3 DNA reads as TGTGCCTGGAGTGGTCTAGCGGGAGGGATAGCCAAAAACATTCAGTACTTC.

As to this clone: Relative to the germline gene, one junction end is altered; a read error may explain this. The chain couples TRBV20-1 to TRBJ2-5; the D gene is possibly TRBD2 (5 bases). Germline CDR1 reads DFQATT; CDR2 reads SNEGSKA (reference sequence). This CDR3 spans 11 amino acids. DNA for the CDR3: TGCAGTGCCAGAGGGTACCGGACCCAGTACTTC. This sequence encodes CSARGYRTQYF.

The chain has TRBV2 and TRBJ1-2, with D tentatively TRBD1 (5 bases). V lost 3 bases and J lost 0, with 8 bases in between. This CDR3 has 14 residues. Germline values: CDR1 SNHLY, CDR2 FYNNEI. In DNA, the CDR3 is TGTGCCAGCAGTGATCCCAGGGCTAACTATGGCTACACCTTC. Its protein is CASSDPRANYGYTF.

The chain links TRBV7-2 to TRBJ2-7, with a weak D call TRBD2 (5 bases). Germline V gene data show CDR1 as SGHTA and CDR2 as FQGNSA. Deletions cut 5 bases from V and 6 bases from J, with 14 bases between. This CDR3 spans 13 amino acids. This CDR3 reads CASSPRWELEQYF. CDR3 nucleotide sequence: TGTGCCAGCAGCCCCCGGTGGGAGCTCGAGCAGTACTTC.

In regard to this clone: The identical CDR3 is also encoded by other nucleotide sequences in the sample. The V and J genes are TRBV5-1 and TRBJ2-1; no clear D gene. This CDR3 spans 15 amino acids. Germline CDR1 is SGHRS and CDR2 is YFSETQ. V shed 4 bases and J shed 1 base, with 12 bases lying between them. CDR3 residues: CASSEQVGSYNEQFF. The CDR3 DNA reads as TGCGCCAGCAGCGAGCAAGTTGGTTCCTACAATGAGCAGTTCTTC.

The sample holds one count of this clone. The rearrangement links TRBV4-3 to TRBJ2-1; tentatively, D is TRBD1 or TRBD2 (5 bases each). The CDR3 sequence is 15 residues long. Germline V gene lookup returns CDR1 LGHNA and CDR2 YSLEER. Trimming shortened V by 4 bases and J by 3 bases, and 13 bases separated the two germline ends. CDR3 loop: CASSPLRGFYNEQFF. CDR3 bases: TGCGCCAGCAGCCCTTTGAGGGGCTTCTACAATGAGCAGTTCTTC.

CDR3 in DNA: TGTGCCACCAGTGATATCAGGACTAGCGGGAGTTTCCATGAGCAGTTCTTC. The encoded protein is CATSDIRTSGSFHEQFF. The J gene is TRBJ2-1, the V gene TRBV24-1; 13 positions agree with TRBD2. Trimming at V came to 3 bases and at J to 8 bases, leaving 9 bases not matched to a gene. CDR3 length: 17 amino acids. Germline V gives CDR1 KGHDR, CDR2 SFDVKD.

The J gene is TRBJ2-7, the V gene TRBV10-3, with 7 nucleotides matching TRBD2. After removal of 2 bases from V and 4 bases from J, the junction contained 5 bases not matched to a gene. The CDR3 covers 14 residues. The germline V gene has CDR1 ENHRY and CDR2 SYGVKD. Here the CDR3 reads CAISETGSGYEQYF. DNA of the CDR3: TGTGCCATCAGTGAGACAGGTAGCGGGTACGAGCAGTACTTC.

V is TRBV27 and J is TRBJ2-1, with TRBD1 identical over 7 bases. Germline V gene data show CDR1 as MNHEY and CDR2 as SMNVEV (reference sequence). CDR3 size: 14 residues. V was clipped by 5 bases and J by 4 bases; unmatched bases: 5. The CDR3 bases are TGTGCCAGCAGTCCGGGACAGCTTTACAATGAGCAGTTCTTC. Protein sequence: CASSPGQLYNEQFF.

The chain links TRBV6-2 or TRBV6-3 to TRBJ2-5; 12 nucleotides agree with TRBD2. The CDR3 spans 18 residues. Germline CDR1 and CDR2: MNHEY and SVGEGT. V trimming: 5 bases; J trimming: 1 base; junction bases outside the gene matches: 11. The CDR3 sequence is CASSHLAGGPRVQETQYF. In DNA form, the CDR3 reads TGTGCCAGCAGTCACCTAGCGGGAGGGCCTCGGGTCCAAGAGACCCAGTACTTC.

V usage is TRBV7-2 and J usage is TRBJ2-2; 10 nucleotides line up with TRBD2. This CDR3 is 14 amino acids long. V lost 3 bases and J lost 7; bases outside the gene matches: 2. CDR1 is SGHTA and CDR2 is FQGNSA in the germline V gene. This CDR3 is CASSFGLAVGELFF. DNA of the CDR3: TGTGCCAGCAGCTTTGGACTAGCGGTCGGGGAGCTGTTTTTT.